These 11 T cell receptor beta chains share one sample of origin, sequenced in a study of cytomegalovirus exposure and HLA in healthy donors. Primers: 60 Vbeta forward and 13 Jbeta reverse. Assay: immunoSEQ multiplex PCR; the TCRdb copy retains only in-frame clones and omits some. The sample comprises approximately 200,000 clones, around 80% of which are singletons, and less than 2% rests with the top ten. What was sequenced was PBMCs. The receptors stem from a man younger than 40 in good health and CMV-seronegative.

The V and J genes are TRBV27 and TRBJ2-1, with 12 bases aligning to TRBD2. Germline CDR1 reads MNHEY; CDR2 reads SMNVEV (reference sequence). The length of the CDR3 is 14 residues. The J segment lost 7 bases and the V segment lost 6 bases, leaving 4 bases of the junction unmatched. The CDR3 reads CASRLTSGRNEQFF. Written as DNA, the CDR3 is TGTGCCAGCAGGCTTACTAGCGGGAGGAATGAGCAGTTCTTC.

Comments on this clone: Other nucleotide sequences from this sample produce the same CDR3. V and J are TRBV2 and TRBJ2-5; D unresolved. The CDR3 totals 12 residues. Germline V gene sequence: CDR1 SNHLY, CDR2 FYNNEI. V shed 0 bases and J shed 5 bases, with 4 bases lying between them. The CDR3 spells CASSEARETQYF. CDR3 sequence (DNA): TGTGCCAGCAGTGAAGCTCGGGAGACCCAGTACTTC.

DNA of the CDR3: TGTGCCAGCAGCTTACTTCTTACCGGGGAGCTGTTTTTT. Its protein is CASSLLLTGELFF. V usage is TRBV7-7 and J usage is TRBJ2-2; no clear D gene. V gave up 2 bases and J gave up 5 bases, with 6 bases separating them. The CDR3 is made up of 13 amino acids. The germline gives CDR1 SSHAT, CDR2 FNYEAQ (reference sequence).

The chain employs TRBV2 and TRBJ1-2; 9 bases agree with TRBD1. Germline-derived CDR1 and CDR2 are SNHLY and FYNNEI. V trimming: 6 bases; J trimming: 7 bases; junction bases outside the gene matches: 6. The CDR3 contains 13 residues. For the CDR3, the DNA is TGTGCCAGCAGGGGGACAGGGCTTCTTGGCTACACCTTC. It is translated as CASRGTGLLGYTF.

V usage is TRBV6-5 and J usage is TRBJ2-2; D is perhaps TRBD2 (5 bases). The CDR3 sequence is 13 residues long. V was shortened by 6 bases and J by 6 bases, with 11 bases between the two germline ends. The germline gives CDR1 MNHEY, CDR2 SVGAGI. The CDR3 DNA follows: TGTGCCAGCAGCCTCCTGGGAGCCGGGGAGCTGTTTTTT. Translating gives CASSLLGAGELFF.

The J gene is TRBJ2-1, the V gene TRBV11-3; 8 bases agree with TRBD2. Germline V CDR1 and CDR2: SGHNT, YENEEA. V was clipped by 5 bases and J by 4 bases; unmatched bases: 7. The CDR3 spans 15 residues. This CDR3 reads CASSPAGVGYNEQFF. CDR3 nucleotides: TGTGCCAGCAGCCCAGCGGGAGTGGGTTACAATGAGCAGTTCTTC. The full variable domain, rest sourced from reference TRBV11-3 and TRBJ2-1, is EAGVVQSPRYKIIEKKQPVAFWCNPISGHNTLYWYLQNLGQGPELLIRYENEEAVDDSQLPKDRFSAERLKGVDSTLKIQPAELGDSAVYLCASSPAGVGYNEQFFGPGTRLTVL.

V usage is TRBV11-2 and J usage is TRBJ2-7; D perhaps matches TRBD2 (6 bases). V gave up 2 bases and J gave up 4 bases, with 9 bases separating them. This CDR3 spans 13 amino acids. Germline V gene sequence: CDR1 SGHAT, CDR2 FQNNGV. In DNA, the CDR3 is TGTGCCAGCAGCTTAAGGACTAAGTACGAGCAGTACTTC. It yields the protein CASSLRTKYEQYF.

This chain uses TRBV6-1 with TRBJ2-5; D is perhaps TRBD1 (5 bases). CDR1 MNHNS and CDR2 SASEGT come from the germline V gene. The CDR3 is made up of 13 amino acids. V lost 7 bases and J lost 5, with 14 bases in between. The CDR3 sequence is CASKWGTLETQYF. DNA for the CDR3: TGTGCCAGCAAGTGGGGCACATTGGAGACCCAGTACTTC.

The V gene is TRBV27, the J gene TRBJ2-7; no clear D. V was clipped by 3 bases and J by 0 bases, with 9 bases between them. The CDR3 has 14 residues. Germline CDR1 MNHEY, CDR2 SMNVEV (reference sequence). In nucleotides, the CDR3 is TGTGCCAGCAGTTTCTCGGTAAGCTCCTACGAGCAGTACTTC. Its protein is CASSFSVSSYEQYF.

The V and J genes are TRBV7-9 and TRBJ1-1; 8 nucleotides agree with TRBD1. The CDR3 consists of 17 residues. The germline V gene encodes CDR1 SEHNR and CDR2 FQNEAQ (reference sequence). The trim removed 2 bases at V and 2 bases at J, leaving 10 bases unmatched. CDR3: CASSLRGQVEGNTEAFF. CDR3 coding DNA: TGTGCCAGCAGCTTACGGGGACAGGTCGAAGGAAACACTGAAGCTTTCTTT.

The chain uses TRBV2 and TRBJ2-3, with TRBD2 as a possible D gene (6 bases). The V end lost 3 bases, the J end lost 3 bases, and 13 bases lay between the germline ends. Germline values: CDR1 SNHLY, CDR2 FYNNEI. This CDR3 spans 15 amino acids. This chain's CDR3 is CASSDGTGMTDTQYF. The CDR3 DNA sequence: TGTGCCAGCAGTGATGGGACTGGGATGACAGATACGCAGTATTTT.